The next 21 T cell receptor beta chains were all read from a single sample in a study of Ad26.COV2.S vaccination and SARS-CoV-2 variants. The treatment is: over 15 received Ad26.COV2.S at low or high dose, single or two shots; about five received placebo; per-sample allocation not given. The study sampled participants on day 63 after the first vaccine or placebo injection. Method: immunoSEQ multiplex PCR; TCRdb's copy keeps in-frame clones and lacks some. The sample includes a few hundred thousand clones, roughly 90% seen only once; the top ten take around 3.6%. The starting material was peripheral blood, obtained in a trial of Ad26.COV2.S vaccine versus placebo. All receptors come from a person between 18 and 65 years old who received the Ad26.COV2.S COVID-19 vaccine or a placebo.

The rearrangement joins TRBV4-2 to TRBJ1-1, with D unresolved. The CDR3 has 16 amino acids. With 1 base removed from V and 1 base from J, the gap between germline ends came to 13 bases. Germline V gives CDR1 LGHNA, CDR2 YNFKEQ. CDR3 bases: TGTGCCAGCAGCCAAGGGAACGGGGAAGGGAACACTGAAGCTTTCTTT. Translation: CASSQGNGEGNTEAFF.

The chain recombines TRBV9 with TRBJ1-6; TRBD1 matches 7 bases. The CDR3 is 15 amino acids. CDR1 and CDR2 from the germline V gene are SGDLS and YYNGEE. After removal of 0 bases from V and 5 bases from J, the junction contained 2 bases not matched to a gene. The CDR3 sequence is CASSVAGQNNSPLHF. The CDR3, as DNA: TGTGCCAGCAGCGTAGCGGGACAGAATAATTCACCCCTCCACTTT. Drawing the rest from reference TRBV9 and TRBJ1-6, the complete variable domain is DSGVTQTPKHLITATGQRVTLRCSPRSGDLSVYWYQQSLDQGLQFLIQYYNGEERAKGNILERFSAQQFPDLHSELNLSSLELGDSALYFCASSVAGQNNSPLHFGNGTRLTVT.

The gene calls are TRBV7-2 and TRBJ2-3; 10 bases match TRBD2. Germline V gene sequence: CDR1 SGHTA, CDR2 FQGNSA. This CDR3 comprises 15 residues. Trimming removed 3 bases from V and 4 bases from J; junction bases left unmatched: 4. The CDR3 reads CASSFSGGSSDTQYF. For the CDR3, the DNA is TGTGCCAGCAGCTTTAGCGGGGGGAGCTCAGATACGCAGTATTTT.

This chain links TRBV7-9 with TRBJ2-6; TRBD2 matches 7 bases. Germline V gene sequence: CDR1 SEHNR, CDR2 FQNEAQ (reference sequence). CDR3 length equals 17 residues. Trimming cost V 0 bases and J 3 bases; bases outside gene matches: 5. The chain's CDR3 is CASSLAGGGRGANVLTF. The CDR3 DNA is TGTGCCAGCAGCTTAGCGGGGGGAGGGCGTGGGGCCAACGTCCTGACTTTC.

The chain is built from TRBV7-2 and TRBJ2-5, with 13 bases that match TRBD2. The CDR3 is made up of 16 amino acids. CDR1 is SGHTA, CDR2 FQGNSA, per germline. V was clipped by 3 bases and J by 5 bases; unmatched bases: 6. The CDR3 DNA follows: TGTGCCAGCAGCTTCCCACTAGCGGGGGGGCAGGAGACCCAGTACTTC. Amino acids: CASSFPLAGGQETQYF. Supplemented by reference TRBV7-2 and TRBJ2-5, the full variable domain reads GAGVSQSPSNKVTEKGKDVELRCDPISGHTALYWYRQSLGQGLEFLIYFQGNSAPDKSGLPSDRFSAERTGGSVSTLTIQRTQQEDSAVYLCASSFPLAGGQETQYFGPGTRLLVL.

The genes are TRBV6-6 and TRBJ1-4; a weak D match, TRBD1 (5 bases). The CDR3 covers 11 residues. V lost 5 bases and J 13 bases, leaving 11 bases between the germline ends. CDR1 and CDR2 (germline): MNHNY, SVGAGI (reference sequence). The CDR3 sequence is CASSKTGTLFF. CDR3 nucleotide sequence: TGTGCCAGCAGTAAAACCGGGACACTGTTTTTT.

This clone has just a few counts. The V and J genes are TRBV5-1 and TRBJ2-7, with 9 bases that match TRBD2. CDR3 length: 15 amino acids. Germline values: CDR1 SGHRS, CDR2 YFSETQ. The ends lost 4 bases at V and 5 bases at J; junction bases unmatched: 10. The CDR3 DNA reads as TGCGCCAGCAGCCTCTGGACTAGCGTGAGAGACGAGCAGTACTTC. Amino acids: CASSLWTSVRDEQYF.

This sequence joins TRBV28 and TRBJ1-1; maybe TRBD1 (5 bases). This CDR3 region has 15 residues. Trimming took 6 bases from V and 0 from J, leaving 14 bases between them. CDR1 and CDR2 from the germline V gene are MDHEN and SYDVKM. The CDR3 DNA sequence: TGTGCCAGCAGATTGAGGGGTGCGATGAACACTGAAGCTTTCTTT. It yields the protein CASRLRGAMNTEAFF.

The genes are TRBV11-1 and TRBJ1-1; D remains ambiguous. The germline CDR1 and CDR2 sequences are SGHAT and FQDESV (reference sequence). The CDR3 has 11 residues. The V gene lost 4 bases and the J gene lost 6 bases, with 6 bases spanning the gap. CDR3 in amino acids: CASSSTAEAFF. The CDR3 bases are TGTGCCAGCAGCTCCACAGCTGAAGCTTTCTTT.

The CDR3 DNA reads as TGTGCCAGCAGCTTGAGACAGGGTAGTGACACTGAAGCTTTCTTT. Translated, it gives CASSLRQGSDTEAFF. V usage is TRBV7-3 and J usage is TRBJ1-1; 7 positions match TRBD1. V lost 3 bases, J lost 3 bases, and 7 bases stayed unmatched. Germline CDR1 and CDR2: SGHTA and FQGTGA. This CDR3 spans 15 amino acids.

The gene calls are TRBV7-9 and TRBJ2-2; TRBD1 matches at 9 bases. The germline CDR1 and CDR2 sequences are SEHNR and FQNEAQ (reference sequence). V lost 8 bases, J lost 1 base, and 5 bases stayed unmatched. This CDR3 spans 15 amino acids. This CDR3 is CASRPGQGNTGELFF. In DNA form, the CDR3 reads TGTGCCAGCCGCCCGGGACAGGGGAACACCGGGGAGCTGTTTTTT.

This chain uses TRBV29-1 with TRBJ2-7; 8 nucleotides agree with TRBD1. Germline CDR1 reads SQVTM; CDR2 reads ANQGSEA. This CDR3 is 12 amino acids long. Trimming cost V 5 bases and J 2 bases; bases outside gene matches: 2. For the CDR3, the DNA is TGCAGCGTTACGACAGGGGCCTACGAGCAGTACTTC. This gives the protein CSVTTGAYEQYF.

This clone was counted only a few times. The chain is built from TRBV30 and TRBJ2-2; TRBD2 aligns across 7 bases. The germline gives CDR1 GTSNPN, CDR2 SVGIG (reference sequence). The V gene end was trimmed by 5 bases and the J gene end by 8 bases; junction bases not matched to a gene: 11. This CDR3 region has 14 residues. The CDR3 bases are TGTGCCTGGCAACCGGGACTAAGCTTAGGGGAGCTGTTTTTT. It specifies CAWQPGLSLGELFF. The full variable domain, with the rest looked up from reference TRBV30 and TRBJ2-2, is SQTIHQWPATLVQPVGSPLSLECTVEGTSNPNLYWYRQAAGRGLQLLFYSVGIGQISSEVPQNLSASRPQDRQFILSSKKLLLSDSGFYLCAWQPGLSLGELFFGEGSRLTVL.

This chain uses TRBV7-6 with TRBJ1-1; the D is unclear. The CDR3 has 13 amino acids. CDR1 SGHVS and CDR2 FNYEAQ come from the germline V gene. V was shortened by 8 bases and J by 5 bases, with 15 bases between the two germline ends. The CDR3 region is CASGGGSGTEAFF. The CDR3 region has the DNA TGTGCCAGCGGTGGAGGGAGTGGTACTGAAGCTTTCTTT.

The table lists this clone with a count of one. The chain carries TRBV18 and TRBJ1-1, with 8 nucleotides matching TRBD1. Per the germline V gene, CDR1 is KGHSH and CDR2 is LQKENI. The V segment lost 3 bases and the J segment 3 bases; nucleotides outside the gene matches: 6. The CDR3 covers 15 residues. CDR3 protein: CASSPGQGRDTEAFF. CDR3 sequence (DNA): TGTGCCAGCTCACCCGGACAGGGAAGGGACACTGAAGCTTTCTTT.

The gene calls are TRBV7-3 and TRBJ2-2; D is tentatively TRBD1 or TRBD2 (5 bases each). V dropped 5 bases and J dropped 4 bases, with 14 bases sitting between them. This CDR3 spans 15 amino acids. In germline, CDR1 is SGHTA, CDR2 FQGTGA. CDR3 protein: CASSHGWGSTGELFF. The CDR3, as DNA: TGTGCCAGCAGCCACGGTTGGGGGTCCACCGGGGAGCTGTTTTTT.

This chain uses TRBV11-2 with TRBJ1-3, with D hard to call. Trimming took 0 bases from V and 4 from J, leaving 10 bases between them. In germline, CDR1 is SGHAT, CDR2 FQNNGV. The CDR3 is made up of 15 amino acids. As DNA, the CDR3 is TGTGCCAGCAGCTTAGACCCCGGGGTCGGAAACACCATATATTTT. Translation gives CASSLDPGVGNTIYF. Combining the CDR3 with reference TRBV11-2 and TRBJ1-3 gives the whole variable domain EAGVAQSPRYKIIEKRQSVAFWCNPISGHATLYWYQQILGQGPKLLIQFQNNGVVDDSQLPKDRFSAERLKGVDSTLKIQPAKLEDSAVYLCASSLDPGVGNTIYFGEGSWLTVV.

The CDR3 protein is CASSFGISYEQYF. In DNA, the CDR3 is TGTGCCAGCAGTTTTGGGATCTCCTACGAGCAGTACTTC. This rearrangement joins TRBV12-3 or TRBV12-4 to TRBJ2-7; D remains ambiguous. Trimming removed 3 bases from V and 0 bases from J, with 6 bases in between. CDR3 length equals 13 residues.

CDR3 loop: CASSSQGSAFF. DNA of the CDR3: TGTGCCAGCAGTTCGCAGGGATCGGCTTTCTTT. The J gene is TRBJ1-1, the V gene TRBV6-5; tentative D call: TRBD1 (5 bases). CDR3 length: 11 residues. V was cut by 4 bases and J by 11 bases, with 11 bases left in between. From germline, CDR1 is MNHEY and CDR2 SVGAGI.

The chain is built from TRBV7-9 and TRBJ2-7, with D tentatively TRBD1 (6 bases). Germline assignment: CDR1 SEHNR and CDR2 FQNEAQ (reference sequence). This CDR3 region has 15 residues. V shed 1 base and J shed 3 bases, with 13 bases lying between them. CDR3 region: CASSLGQTGYYEQYF. DNA of the CDR3: TGTGCCAGCAGCTTAGGCCAGACAGGCTACTACGAGCAGTACTTC.

The chain employs TRBV7-9 and TRBJ1-2; no clear D. CDR1 SEHNR and CDR2 FQNEAQ come from the germline V gene (reference sequence). This CDR3 has 14 amino acids. V was clipped by 1 base and J by 5 bases, with 11 bases between them. In DNA, the CDR3 is TGTGCCAGCAGCTTAGATGGCCTTTCTTATGGCTACACCTTC. Its translation is CASSLDGLSYGYTF.